What follows are 23 T cell receptor beta chains derived from one specimen sequenced in a study of blood T cell repertoires in COVID-19. Sequenced by immunoSEQ multiplex PCR; TCRdb stores in-frame clones only, minus some. The sample carries about 220,000 clones, over 75% recorded once. The sequencing input was peripheral blood. All receptors derive from a human donor in a cohort sampled during active COVID-19.

This clone has just one count. The chain recombines TRBV25-1 with TRBJ2-5; D gene unclear. The germline V and J ends were trimmed by 1 base and 1 base, with 7 bases remaining between them. The V gene's germline CDR1 is MGHDK and CDR2 SYGVNS. The CDR3 loop spans 14 amino acids. CDR3 residues: CASSEWHPQETQYF. The CDR3 region has the DNA TGTGCCAGCAGTGAATGGCACCCCCAAGAGACCCAGTACTTC.

The chain is built from TRBV10-3 and TRBJ2-1; 12 bases align to TRBD2. The V and J ends lost 5 bases and 7 bases, in that order; junction bases with no gene match: 6. This CDR3 region has 15 residues. Germline loops: CDR1 ENHRY, CDR2 SYGVKD. Here the CDR3 DNA reads TGTGCCATCAGTACGGCTAGCGGGAGGGCTAATGAGCAGTTCTTC. Protein product: CAISTASGRANEQFF.

The chain couples TRBV6-2 or TRBV6-3 to TRBJ1-1; weak D call: TRBD1 (6 bases). The CDR3 contains 13 residues. The germline V gene encodes CDR1 MNHEY and CDR2 SVGEGT. The ends were cut back, 4 bases at V and 4 bases at J, with 10 bases in the middle. The CDR3: CASSWTEGTEAFF. The CDR3 coding sequence is TGTGCCAGCAGTTGGACAGAGGGCACTGAAGCTTTCTTT.

A few counts support this clone. The chain carries TRBV4-3 and TRBJ1-1, with D tentatively TRBD1 (5 bases). CDR3 length equals 17 residues. Per germline, CDR1 LGHNA and CDR2 YSLEER. V was trimmed by 0 bases and J by 3 bases, leaving 17 bases between them. CDR3: CASSQDRDWGLDTEAFF. The CDR3 DNA reads TGCGCCAGCAGCCAAGATCGGGACTGGGGATTGGACACTGAAGCTTTCTTT.

The chain recombines TRBV5-3 with TRBJ2-4; TRBD1 aligns across 7 bases. TRBV5-3 has ORF status, its function being uncertain. This CDR3 contains 14 residues. V shed 3 bases, J shed 15 bases, and the junction held 15 bases outside the gene matches. The CDR3 spells CARSYSYRGQPGYF. CDR3 DNA sequence: TGTGCCAGAAGCTATTCCTACAGGGGCCAACCAGGGTACTTC.

This chain connects TRBV30 to TRBJ1-3, with D possibly TRBD1 on 6 matching bases. Between the trimmed V and J ends, which lost 0 bases and 2 bases, there was a span of 14 bases. The germline CDR1 and CDR2 sequences are GTSNPN and SVGIG (reference sequence). There are 16 residues in the CDR3. CDR3 sequence reads: CAWSVLNHRAGNTIYF. The DNA for the CDR3 is TGTGCCTGGAGTGTCCTTAACCACAGGGCTGGAAACACCATATATTTT.

For the CDR3, the DNA is TGCAGCGCCAAGGCGACAGGGATGGGTAACACTGAAGCTTTCTTT. This encodes CSAKATGMGNTEAFF. This chain connects TRBV29-1 to TRBJ1-1, with TRBD1 matching over 7 bases. This CDR3 spans 15 amino acids. Germline loops: CDR1 SQVTM, CDR2 ANQGSEA. J lost 2 bases, V lost 7 bases, and 13 bases had no gene match.

This sequence joins TRBV7-8 and TRBJ1-5, with D uncertain. V lost 4 bases and J lost 5, with 9 bases in between. The CDR3 has 13 amino acids. CDR1 is SGHVS and CDR2 is FQNEAQ in the germline V gene. This CDR3 is CASSSSGYQPQHF. The CDR3 nucleotides read TGTGCCAGCAGCTCTAGTGGTTATCAGCCCCAGCATTTT.

V gene TRBV4-3 combines with J gene TRBJ1-2; 8 nucleotides line up with TRBD1. The length of the CDR3 is 13 residues. The germline V gene encodes CDR1 LGHNA and CDR2 YSLEER. With V trimmed by 8 bases and J by 4 bases, 6 bases remained unmatched. CDR3: CASGYRGSYGYTF. The CDR3 DNA reads as TGCGCCAGCGGATACAGGGGGAGCTATGGCTACACCTTC.

V usage is TRBV5-4 and J usage is TRBJ2-5; TRBD2 agrees at 7 bases. V shed 4 bases, J shed 2 bases, and the junction held 11 bases outside the gene matches. Per germline, CDR1 SGHNT and CDR2 YYREEE (reference sequence). This CDR3 is built from 16 residues. DNA for the CDR3: TGTGCCAGCAGCCGTGGCGCTAGCGGAGTTCAAGAGACCCAGTACTTC. Translation gives CASSRGASGVQETQYF. Variable domain in full (rest from reference TRBV5-4 and TRBJ2-5): ETGVTQSPTHLIKTRGQQVTLRCSSQSGHNTVSWYQQALGQGPQFIFQYYREEENGRGNFPPRFSGLQFPNYSSELNVNALELDDSALYLCASSRGASGVQETQYFGPGTRLLVL.

This chain links TRBV9 with TRBJ1-5, with D maybe TRBD1 (5 bases). The CDR3 runs to 15 residues. V lost 0 bases to trimming and J lost 1 base, with 8 bases between them. Germline CDR1 reads SGDLS; CDR2 reads YYNGEE. The DNA of the CDR3 is TGTGCCAGCAGCGTAGGGCAGGGCAGCAATCAGCCCCAGCATTTT. The encoded protein is CASSVGQGSNQPQHF.

This sequence joins TRBV28 and TRBJ1-2, with TRBD1 identical over 9 bases. Germline V lookup: CDR1 MDHEN, CDR2 SYDVKM. Germline trimming cut 3 bases from V and 8 bases from J; bases unmatched to any gene: 7. This CDR3 comprises 14 residues. The CDR3 is CASSFRDRVRGYTF. Here the CDR3 DNA reads TGTGCCAGCAGTTTTAGGGACAGGGTGCGGGGCTACACCTTC.

This clone was counted a single time. V is TRBV3-1 (or the pseudogene TRBV3-2) and J is TRBJ2-3; tentative D call: TRBD2 (6 bases). Germline V gene lookup returns CDR1 LGHDT and CDR2 YNNKEL (reference sequence). V dropped 6 bases and J dropped 8 bases, with 21 bases sitting between them. The CDR3 spans 15 residues. The CDR3, as DNA: TGTGCCAGCAGTAATGCGGGGACGCCCGCTTTTACGCAGTATTTT. Protein sequence: CASSNAGTPAFTQYF.

The gene calls are TRBV12-5 and TRBJ1-1; 9 bases are shared with TRBD1. With V trimmed by 6 bases and J by 2 bases, 7 bases remained unmatched. Germline values: CDR1 LGHNT, CDR2 FRNRAP. CDR3 length equals 15 residues. DNA for the CDR3: TGTGCTAGTGGCCCCGGGACAGGGCTTAACACTGAAGCTTTCTTT. Protein: CASGPGTGLNTEAFF.

J is TRBJ1-6 and V is TRBV27; weak D call: TRBD1 (5 bases). Looked up from germline, CDR1 is MNHEY and CDR2 is SMNVEV (reference sequence). CDR3 length equals 15 residues. V lost 2 bases, J lost 9 bases, and 14 bases lay in between. The CDR3 DNA sequence: TGTGCCAGCAGTTTAGACAGCCCTTTCGGTTCACCCCTCCACTTT. It encodes CASSLDSPFGSPLHF.

This rearrangement joins TRBV29-1 to TRBJ2-7; a possible D gene is TRBD1 (5 bases). The CDR3 runs 14 residues. Germline V gene lookup returns CDR1 SQVTM and CDR2 ANQGSEA. Trimming took 7 bases from V and 3 from J, leaving 19 bases between them. The CDR3 reads CSALTAETNYEQYF. CDR3 DNA sequence: TGCAGCGCGCTGACAGCCGAGACGAACTACGAGCAGTACTTC.

The rearrangement uses TRBV29-1 and TRBJ1-2, with 7 bases aligning to TRBD1. The CDR3 loop spans 11 amino acids. J was trimmed by 4 bases and V by 7 bases; bases with no gene match: 3. Germline assignment: CDR1 SQVTM and CDR2 ANQGSEA. CDR3 sequence: CSEWTGYGYTF. In nucleotides, the CDR3 is TGCAGCGAATGGACAGGCTATGGCTACACCTTC.

The chain links TRBV4-1 to TRBJ1-2; D perhaps matches TRBD1 (6 bases). Germline V gene sequence: CDR1 MGHRA, CDR2 YSYEKL. The CDR3 loop spans 15 amino acids. The germline V and J ends were trimmed by 3 bases and 8 bases, with 19 bases remaining between them. CDR3 region: CASSHPGTDSRGYTF. Here the CDR3 DNA reads TGCGCCAGCAGCCACCCCGGGACGGACAGTCGCGGCTACACCTTC.

The J gene is TRBJ2-1, the V gene TRBV13, with 7 nucleotides matching TRBD2. Trimming took 5 bases from V and 8 from J; bases not matched to a gene: 12. This CDR3 contains 15 residues. Germline CDR1 is PRHDT and CDR2 is FYEKMQ (reference sequence). In DNA form, the CDR3 reads TGTGCCAGCAGCGGGGAGGGACGGGGGATCGATGAGCAGTTCTTC. This gives the protein CASSGEGRGIDEQFF. Full variable domain (remainder filled in from reference TRBV13 and TRBJ2-1): AAGVIQSPRHLIKEKRETATLKCYPIPRHDTVYWYQQGPGQDPQFLISFYEKMQSDKGSIPDRFSAQQFSDYHSELNMSSLELGDSALYFCASSGEGRGIDEQFFGPGTRLTVL.

The rearrangement uses TRBV6-5 and TRBJ2-7, with TRBD1 identical over 7 bases. V trimming: 6 bases; J trimming: 0 bases; junction bases outside the gene matches: 8. CDR3 size: 15 residues. Germline values: CDR1 MNHEY, CDR2 SVGAGI. CDR3 loop: CASRDRTGFSYEQYF. As DNA, the CDR3 is TGTGCCAGCAGGGACCGGACAGGTTTCTCCTACGAGCAGTACTTC.

The chain employs TRBV19 and TRBJ1-2; D gene ambiguous. Germline loops: CDR1 LNHDA, CDR2 SQIVND (reference sequence). CDR3 size: 14 residues. V was cut by 8 bases and J by 3 bases, with 16 bases left in between. As DNA, the CDR3 is TGTGCCAGTCTGGGCCGATCCCCCCACTATGGCTACACCTTC. It translates to CASLGRSPHYGYTF.

V gene TRBV18 combines with J gene TRBJ2-5; TRBD1 matches at 7 bases. There are 13 residues in the CDR3. Germline V CDR1 and CDR2: KGHSH, LQKENI. Trimming cost V 5 bases and J 4 bases; bases outside gene matches: 4. The CDR3 region is CASSVGTAETQYF. CDR3 nucleotide sequence: TGTGCCAGCTCAGTCGGGACAGCAGAGACCCAGTACTTC.

The chain has TRBV5-1 and TRBJ1-4; D unclear. Trimming shortened V by 3 bases and J by 0 bases, and 6 bases separated the two germline ends. CDR3 length: 14 residues. Germline V gives CDR1 SGHRS, CDR2 YFSETQ. CDR3 nucleotides: TGCGCCAGCAGCTCCCTTGCAACTAATGAAAAACTGTTTTTT. It codes for CASSSLATNEKLFF.